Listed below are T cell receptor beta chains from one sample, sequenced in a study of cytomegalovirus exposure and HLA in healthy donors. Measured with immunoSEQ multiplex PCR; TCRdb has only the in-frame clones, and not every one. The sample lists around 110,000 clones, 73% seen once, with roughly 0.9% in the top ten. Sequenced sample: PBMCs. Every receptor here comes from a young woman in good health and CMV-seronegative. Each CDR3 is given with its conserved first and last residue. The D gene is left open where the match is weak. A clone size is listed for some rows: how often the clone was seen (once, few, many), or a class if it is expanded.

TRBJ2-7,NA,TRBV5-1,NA,TGCGCCAGCAGTCAGGGCGACAGGAACTTCTACGAGCAGTACTTC,CASSQGDRNFYEQYF
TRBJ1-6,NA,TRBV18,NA,TGTGCCAGCTCACCAGGTCGGGAGAATTCACCCCTCCACTTT,CASSPGRENSPLHF
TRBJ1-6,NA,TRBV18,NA,TGTGCCAGCTCACCACCTTTTCAGGGAGGAAATTCACCCCTCCACTTT,CASSPPFQGGNSPLHF
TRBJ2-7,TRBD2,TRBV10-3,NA,TGTGCCATCATGGGTAGCGGGGGCTACGAGCAGTACTTC,CAIMGSGGYEQYF
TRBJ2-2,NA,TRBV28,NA,TGTGCCAGCAGGCCCTTCCCCGGTGGGAACACCGGGGAGCTGTTTTTT,CASRPFPGGNTGELFF
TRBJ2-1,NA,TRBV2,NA,TGTGCCAGCGGTCTCCTAAGCTCCTACAATGAGCAGTTCTTC,CASGLLSSYNEQFF
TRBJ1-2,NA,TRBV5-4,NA,TGTGCCAGCAGCTGGGATTTGGAACAGGGTGGGGGCTACACCTTC,CASSWDLEQGGGYTF
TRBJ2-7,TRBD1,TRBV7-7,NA,TGTGCCAGCAGCCTCGGGACAGGTCCCCACTACGAGCAGTACTTC,CASSLGTGPHYEQYF
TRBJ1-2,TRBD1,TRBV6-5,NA,TGTGCCAGCAGGGAACAGGGGGCGGGAGGCTACACCTTC,CASREQGAGGYTF
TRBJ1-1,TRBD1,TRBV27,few,TGTGCCAGCAGGTTTCAGGGGGACACTGAAGCTTTCTTT,CASRFQGDTEAFF
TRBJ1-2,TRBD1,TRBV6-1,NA,TGTGCCAGCAGTCCGACAGGGCCTAACTATGGCTACACCTTC,CASSPTGPNYGYTF
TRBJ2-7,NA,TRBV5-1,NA,TGCGCCAGCAGCCCGGGACTTTCTCTCTACGAGCAGTACTTC,CASSPGLSLYEQYF
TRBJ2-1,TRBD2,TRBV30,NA,TGTGCCTGGAGTCTAGCGGATGAGCAGTTCTTC,CAWSLADEQFF
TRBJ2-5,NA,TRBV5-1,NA,TGCGCCAGCAGCTTGGGCCAGGGTGGGGAAGAGACCCAGTACTTC,CASSLGQGGEETQYF
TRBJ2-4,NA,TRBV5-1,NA,TGCGCCAGCAGCTTGGGGGGGGACAAAAACATTCAGTACTTC,CASSLGGDKNIQYF